Below, one T cell receptor beta chain is given with its context. The antigen remains undetermined. This entry comes from a study of CD8+ T cells in alopecia areata. Study results and caveats: Normal scalp showed lower clonality than lesional scalp, especially alopecia totalis/universalis.

The treatment: oral pan-JAK inhibitor, 5-10 mg twice daily. In alopecia areata patients, both lesional scalp punch biopsies and peripheral blood were collected. RNA was extracted and reverse transcribed into cDNA as the sequencing template. Clones were read by immunoSEQ multiplex PCR, and TCRdb kept only the in-frame ones, dropping some. The sample has approximately 210,000 clones, 50% to 60% seen once. The CDR3 length is 13 residues. Germline V gene data show CDR1 as SGHRS and CDR2 as YFSETQ. Trimming left V 1 base short and J 4 bases short, with 6 bases between. Sequenced material: CD4+ T cells sorted from blood, taken at week 4, from a patient treated with tofacitinib. This sequence was found in a human donor with alopecia areata. This chain uses TRBV5-1 with TRBJ1-5; no reliable D call. The CDR3 sequence: CASSLRENQPQHF. The CDR3, as DNA: TGCGCCAGCAGCTTGAGGGAGAATCAGCCCCAGCATTTT. Full variable domain (outside the CDR3, taken from reference TRBV5-1 and TRBJ1-5): KAGVTQTPRYLIKTRGQQVTLSCSPISGHRSVSWYQQTPGQGLQFLFEYFSETQRNKGNFPGRFSGRQFSNSRSEMNVSTLELGDSALYLCASSLRENQPQHFGDGTRLSIL.